This T cell receptor beta chain stems from a study of identifying expanded T cells in peripheral blood. Regarding the study as a whole: Variance in clone template counts between approximately two-week samples significantly increased with total template count across all healthy donors. Technical replicates showed approximately 1.2 changed clones; roughly two weeks about 16.4; four weeks 19.

This clone showed up just a few times. The antigen is undetermined. Collection occurred without any documented infections or immune events in donors. V dropped 7 bases and J dropped 7 bases, with 16 bases sitting between them. The CDR3 extends over 14 amino acids. The germline V gene encodes CDR1 SGHNT and CDR2 YENEEA. Libraries were prepared by immunoSEQ multiplex PCR; TCRdb keeps only in-frame clonotypes and omits some of them. The table lists about 89,000 clones, 86% of them singletons, with over 5% in the top ten. The sequenced material came from blood. The TCR sequence derives from a person aged 18 to 75 in good health. The chain joins TRBV11-3 to TRBJ2-2; tentatively, D is TRBD1 or TRBD2 (6 bases each). The CDR3 DNA reads TGTGCCAGCAAAAAAGGGGGGTTCGGCGGGGAGCTGTTTTTT. Residues: CASKKGGFGGELFF.